This T cell receptor beta chain was observed in a study of OX40 agonist ivuxolimab in advanced cancers. The protocol was immunoSEQ multiplex PCR, while the TCRdb copy is restricted to in-frame clones and leaves out a portion. The table lists tens of thousands of clones, roughly 90% of them singletons. V lost 2 bases and J 0 bases, leaving 10 bases between the germline ends. The germline CDR1 and CDR2 sequences are MNHEY and SVGAGI. The CDR3 has 15 residues. The V gene is TRBV6-5, the J gene TRBJ1-1; D is unclear. The sample was CD4+ or CD8+ T cells sorted from blood, taken in a trial of the OX40 agonist ivuxolimab. The receptor was isolated from an adult with an advanced solid tumor such as melanoma, head and neck, liver or kidney cancer. The CDR3 protein is CASSYADGLNTEAFF. For the CDR3, the DNA is TGTGCCAGCAGTTACGCGGACGGATTGAACACTGAAGCTTTCTTT.